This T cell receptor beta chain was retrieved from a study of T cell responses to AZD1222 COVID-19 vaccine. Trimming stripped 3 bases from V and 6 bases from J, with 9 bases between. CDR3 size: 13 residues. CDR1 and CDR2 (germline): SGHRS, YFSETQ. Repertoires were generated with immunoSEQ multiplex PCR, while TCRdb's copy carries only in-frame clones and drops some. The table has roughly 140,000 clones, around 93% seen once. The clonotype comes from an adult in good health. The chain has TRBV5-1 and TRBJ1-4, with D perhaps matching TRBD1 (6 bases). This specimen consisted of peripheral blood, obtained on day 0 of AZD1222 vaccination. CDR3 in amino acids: CASSWTADEKLFF. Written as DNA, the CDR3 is TGCGCCAGCAGCTGGACAGCTGATGAAAAACTGTTTTTT.